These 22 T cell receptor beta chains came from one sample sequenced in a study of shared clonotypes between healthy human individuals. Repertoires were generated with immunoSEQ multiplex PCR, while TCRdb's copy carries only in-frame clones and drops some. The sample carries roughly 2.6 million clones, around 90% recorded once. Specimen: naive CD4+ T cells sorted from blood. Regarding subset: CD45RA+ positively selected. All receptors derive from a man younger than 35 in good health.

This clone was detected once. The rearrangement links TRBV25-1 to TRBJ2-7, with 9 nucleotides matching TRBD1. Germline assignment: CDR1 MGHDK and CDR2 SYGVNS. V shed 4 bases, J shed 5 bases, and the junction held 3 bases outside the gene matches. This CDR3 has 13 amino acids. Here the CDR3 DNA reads TGTGCCAGCAGTGCGGGACAGGGTGACGAGCAGTACTTC. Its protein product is CASSAGQGDEQYF.

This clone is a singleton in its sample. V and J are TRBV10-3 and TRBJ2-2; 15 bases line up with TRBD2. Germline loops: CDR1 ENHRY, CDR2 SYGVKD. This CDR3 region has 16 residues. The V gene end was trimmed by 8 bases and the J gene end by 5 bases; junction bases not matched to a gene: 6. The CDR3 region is CAIGTSGGRATGELFF. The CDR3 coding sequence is TGTGCCATCGGGACTAGCGGGGGGCGTGCGACCGGGGAGCTGTTTTTT.

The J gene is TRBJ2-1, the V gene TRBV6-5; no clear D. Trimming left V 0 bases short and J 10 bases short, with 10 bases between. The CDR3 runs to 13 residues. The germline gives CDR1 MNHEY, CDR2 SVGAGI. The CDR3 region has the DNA TGTGCCAGCAGTTACTCGAGGATTCAAGAGCAGTTCTTC. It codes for CASSYSRIQEQFF.

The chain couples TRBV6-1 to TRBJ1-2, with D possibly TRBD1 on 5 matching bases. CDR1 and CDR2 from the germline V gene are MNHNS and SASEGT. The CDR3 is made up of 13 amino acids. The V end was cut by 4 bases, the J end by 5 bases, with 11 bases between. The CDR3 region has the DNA TGTGCCAGCAGTGGTGTCAGGGTATATGGCTACACCTTC. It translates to CASSGVRVYGYTF.

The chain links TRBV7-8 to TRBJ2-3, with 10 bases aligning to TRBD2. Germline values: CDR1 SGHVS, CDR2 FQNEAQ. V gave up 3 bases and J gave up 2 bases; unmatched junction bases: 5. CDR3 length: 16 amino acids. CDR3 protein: CASSLLSGGTTDTQYF. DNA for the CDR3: TGTGCCAGCAGCTTGCTTAGCGGGGGGACCACAGATACGCAGTATTTT. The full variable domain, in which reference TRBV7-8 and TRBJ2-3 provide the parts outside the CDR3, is GAGVSQSPRYKVAKRGQDVALRCDPISGHVSLFWYQQALGQGPEFLTYFQNEAQLDKSGLPSDRFFAERPEGSVSTLKIQRTQQEDSAVYLCASSLLSGGTTDTQYFGPGTRLTVL.

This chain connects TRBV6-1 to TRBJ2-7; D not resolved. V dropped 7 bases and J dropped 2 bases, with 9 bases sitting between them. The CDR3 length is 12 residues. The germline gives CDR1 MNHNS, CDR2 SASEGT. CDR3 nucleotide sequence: TGTGCCAGCAAAGGATATGCCTACGAGCAGTACTTC. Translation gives CASKGYAYEQYF.

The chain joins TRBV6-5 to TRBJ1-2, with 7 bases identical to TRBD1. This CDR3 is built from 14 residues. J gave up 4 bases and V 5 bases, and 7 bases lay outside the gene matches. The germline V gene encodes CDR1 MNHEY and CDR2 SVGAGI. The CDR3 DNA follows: TGTGCCAGCAGTGCCCCGGGACAGATCTATGGCTACACCTTC. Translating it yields CASSAPGQIYGYTF.

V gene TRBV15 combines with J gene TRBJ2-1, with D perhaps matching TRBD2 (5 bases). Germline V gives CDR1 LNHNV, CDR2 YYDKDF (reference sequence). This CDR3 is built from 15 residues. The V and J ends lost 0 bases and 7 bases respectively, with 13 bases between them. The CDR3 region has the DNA TGTGCCACCAGCAGAGACCTGATTACGGGGAATGAGCAGTTCTTC. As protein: CATSRDLITGNEQFF.

The CDR3, as DNA: TGTGCCAGCACCTCAAGGGGGGGAAACACCGGGGAGCTGTTTTTT. Amino acid sequence: CASTSRGGNTGELFF. The chain has TRBV25-1 and TRBJ2-2; possibly TRBD2 for D (7 bases). This CDR3 is built from 15 residues. Per germline, CDR1 MGHDK and CDR2 SYGVNS. The germline V and J ends were trimmed by 7 bases and 2 bases, with 14 bases remaining between them.

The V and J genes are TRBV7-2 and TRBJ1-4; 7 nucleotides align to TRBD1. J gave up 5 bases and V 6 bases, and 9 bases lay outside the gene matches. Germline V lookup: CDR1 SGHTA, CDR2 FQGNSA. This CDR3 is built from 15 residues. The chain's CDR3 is CASSLIGGGNEKLFF. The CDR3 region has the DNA TGTGCCAGCAGTTTGATCGGAGGGGGCAATGAAAAACTGTTTTTT.

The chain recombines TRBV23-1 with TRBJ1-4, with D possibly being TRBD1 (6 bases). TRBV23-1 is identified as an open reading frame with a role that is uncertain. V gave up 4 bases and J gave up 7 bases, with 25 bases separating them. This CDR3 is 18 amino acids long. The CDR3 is CASSRTPGLPRGIEKLFF. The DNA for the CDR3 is TGCGCCAGCAGTCGAACCCCGGGCCTCCCGAGGGGGATTGAAAAACTGTTTTTT.

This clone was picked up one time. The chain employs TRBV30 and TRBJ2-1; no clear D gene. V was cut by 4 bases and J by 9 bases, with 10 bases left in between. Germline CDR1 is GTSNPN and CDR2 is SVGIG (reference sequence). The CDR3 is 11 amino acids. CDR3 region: CAWNPGREQFF. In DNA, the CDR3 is TGTGCCTGGAATCCCGGGCGTGAGCAGTTCTTC.

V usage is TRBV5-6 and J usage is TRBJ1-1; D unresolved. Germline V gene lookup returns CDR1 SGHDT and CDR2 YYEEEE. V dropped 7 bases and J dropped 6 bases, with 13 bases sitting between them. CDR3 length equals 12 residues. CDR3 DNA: TGTGCCAGCGGTTGGAATCACGCTGAAGCTTTCTTT. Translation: CASGWNHAEAFF.

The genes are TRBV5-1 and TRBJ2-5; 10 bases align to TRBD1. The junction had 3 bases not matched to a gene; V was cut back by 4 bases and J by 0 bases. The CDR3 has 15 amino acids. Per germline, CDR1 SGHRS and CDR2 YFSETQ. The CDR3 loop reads CASSGDRGNQETQYF. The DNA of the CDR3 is TGCGCCAGCAGCGGGGACAGGGGAAACCAAGAGACCCAGTACTTC.

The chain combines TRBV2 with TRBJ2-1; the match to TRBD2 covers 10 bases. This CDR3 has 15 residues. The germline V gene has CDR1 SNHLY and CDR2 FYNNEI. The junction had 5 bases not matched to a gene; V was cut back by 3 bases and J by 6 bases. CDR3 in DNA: TGTGCCAGCAGTGAGGCTAGCGGGGGTCCCAATGAGCAGTTCTTC. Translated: CASSEASGGPNEQFF.

The CDR3 DNA reads TGTGCCAGCGGTAGAGGGACGGAAACAGATACGCAGTATTTT. Translated: CASGRGTETDTQYF. This rearrangement joins TRBV7-2 to TRBJ2-3; the D call may be TRBD1 or TRBD2 (5 bases each). Per germline, CDR1 SGHTA and CDR2 FQGNSA. This CDR3 comprises 14 residues. V gave up 8 bases and J gave up 3 bases, with 15 bases separating them. Combining the CDR3 with reference TRBV7-2 and TRBJ2-3 gives the whole variable domain GAGVSQSPSNKVTEKGKDVELRCDPISGHTALYWYRQSLGQGLEFLIYFQGNSAPDKSGLPSDRFSAERTGGSVSTLTIQRTQQEDSAVYLCASGRGTETDTQYFGPGTRLTVL.

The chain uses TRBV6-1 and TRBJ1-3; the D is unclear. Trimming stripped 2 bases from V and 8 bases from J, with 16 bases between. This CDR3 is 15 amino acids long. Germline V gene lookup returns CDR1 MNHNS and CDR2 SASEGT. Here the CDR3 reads CASSESPLSRDTIYF. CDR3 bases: TGTGCCAGCAGTGAATCCCCCCTTAGCCGAGACACCATATATTTT.

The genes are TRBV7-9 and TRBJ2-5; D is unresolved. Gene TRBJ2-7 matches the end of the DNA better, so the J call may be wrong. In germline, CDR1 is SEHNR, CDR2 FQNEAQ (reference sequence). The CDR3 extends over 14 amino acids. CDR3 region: CASSLELDSYEQYF. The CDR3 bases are TGTGCCAGCAGCTTAGAGCTAGACTCCTACGAGCAGTACTTC.

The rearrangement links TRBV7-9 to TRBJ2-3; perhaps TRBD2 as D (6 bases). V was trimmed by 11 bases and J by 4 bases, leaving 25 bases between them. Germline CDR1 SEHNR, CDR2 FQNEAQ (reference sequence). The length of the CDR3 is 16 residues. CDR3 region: CAGGPTSDKWADTQYF. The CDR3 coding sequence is TGTGCCGGAGGGCCAACTAGTGATAAGTGGGCAGATACGCAGTATTTT.

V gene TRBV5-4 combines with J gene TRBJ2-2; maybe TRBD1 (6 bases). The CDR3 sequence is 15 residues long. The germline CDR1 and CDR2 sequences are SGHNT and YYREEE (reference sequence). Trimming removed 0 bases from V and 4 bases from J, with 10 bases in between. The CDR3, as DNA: TGTGCCAGCAGCTTGGACAGGGAAAGCACCGGGGAGCTGTTTTTT. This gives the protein CASSLDRESTGELFF.

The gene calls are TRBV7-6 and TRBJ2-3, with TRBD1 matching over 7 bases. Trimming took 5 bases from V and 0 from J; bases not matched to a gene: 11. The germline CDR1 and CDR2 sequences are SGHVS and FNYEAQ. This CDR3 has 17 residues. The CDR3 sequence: CASSTRVGQRSTDTQYF. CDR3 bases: TGTGCCAGCAGCACCAGGGTGGGACAGCGGAGCACAGATACGCAGTATTTT.

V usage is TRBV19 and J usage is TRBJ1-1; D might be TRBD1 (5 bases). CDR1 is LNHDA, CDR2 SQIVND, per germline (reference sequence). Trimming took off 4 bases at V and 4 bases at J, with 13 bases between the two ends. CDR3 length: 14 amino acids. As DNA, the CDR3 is TGTGCCAGTAGTAGCCAGGGAGGAGGCACTGAAGCTTTCTTT. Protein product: CASSSQGGGTEAFF.